The clone carrying this T cell receptor (beta chain) was seen repeatedly, ten times or more. Its antigen is unknown. Aged 18 to 65, the patients had hyperthyroidism that was newly diagnosed and had lasted under 2 months. Investigators excluded patients with uncontrolled infection, other autoimmune disease, pregnancy or lactation. The data stem from a study of T cells in Graves' hyperthyroidism and ophthalmopathy. Looking at the study overall: The initial diagnosis was the point when peripheral blood was collected, ahead of any treatment.

Looked up from germline, CDR1 is LGHNT and CDR2 is FRNRAP. The CDR3 contains 16 residues. Trimming took 0 bases from V and 8 from J, leaving 17 bases between them. Study findings and constraints: Blood also carried most thyroid clonotypes expanded above 0.001.

There were TCR beta CDR3 regions amplified from RNA transcripts. HTBI primers drove first-round RT-PCR of the TCR CDR3. TCRdb reanalysed the multiplex PCR reads using MiXCR and keeps one entry per CDR3 protein. Of about 560,000 distinct CDR3 sequences in the sample, 15% to 20% are singletons; the top ten hold 15% to 20%. The TCR sequence derives from a woman between 18 and 30 years old with Graves' hyperthyroidism. The genes are TRBV12-5 and TRBJ2-1; D is perhaps TRBD2 (6 bases). The sample comprised blood. The CDR3 region is CASGLVIGTASDEQFF. CDR3 in DNA: TGTGCTAGTGGTTTGGTGATAGGGACTGCCTCGGATGAGCAGTTCTTC.